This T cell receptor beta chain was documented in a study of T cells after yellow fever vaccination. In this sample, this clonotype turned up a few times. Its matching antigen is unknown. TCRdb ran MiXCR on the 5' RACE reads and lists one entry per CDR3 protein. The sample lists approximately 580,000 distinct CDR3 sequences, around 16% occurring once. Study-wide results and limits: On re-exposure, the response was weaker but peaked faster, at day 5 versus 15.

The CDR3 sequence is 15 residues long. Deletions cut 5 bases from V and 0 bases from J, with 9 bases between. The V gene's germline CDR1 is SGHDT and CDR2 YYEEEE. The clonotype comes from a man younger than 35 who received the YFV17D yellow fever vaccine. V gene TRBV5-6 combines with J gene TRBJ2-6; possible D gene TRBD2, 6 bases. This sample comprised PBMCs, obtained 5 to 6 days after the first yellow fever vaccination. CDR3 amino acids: CASSTGLSGANVLTF. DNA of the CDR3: TGTGCCAGCAGTACGGGACTCTCTGGGGCCAACGTCCTGACTTTC.